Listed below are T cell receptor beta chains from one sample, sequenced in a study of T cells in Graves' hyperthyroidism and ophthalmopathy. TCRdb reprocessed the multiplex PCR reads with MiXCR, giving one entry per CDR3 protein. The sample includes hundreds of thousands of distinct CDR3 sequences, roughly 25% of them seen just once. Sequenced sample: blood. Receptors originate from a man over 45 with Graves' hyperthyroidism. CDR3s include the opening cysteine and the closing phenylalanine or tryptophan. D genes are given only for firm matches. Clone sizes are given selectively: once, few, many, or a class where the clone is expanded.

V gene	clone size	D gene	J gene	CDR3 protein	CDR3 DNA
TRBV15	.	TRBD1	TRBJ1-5	CATSTTGGQPQHF	TGTGCCACCAGCACGACAGGGGGTCAGCCCCAGCATTTT
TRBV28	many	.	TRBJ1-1	CASSLRGITEAFF	TGTGCCAGCAGTTTACGGGGGATCACTGAAGCTTTCTTT
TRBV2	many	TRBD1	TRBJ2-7	CASRGGQGITYEQYF	TGTGCCAGCAGGGGAGGACAGGGCATAACCTACGAGCAGTACTTC
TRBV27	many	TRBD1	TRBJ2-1	CASSAGTGTWNEQFF	TGTGCCAGCAGCGCCGGGACAGGGACTTGGAATGAGCAGTTCTTC
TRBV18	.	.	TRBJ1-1	CASSPSGGEAFF	TGTGCCAGCTCACCATCAGGCGGAGAAGCTTTCTTT
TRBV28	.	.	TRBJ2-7	CASSLNGEQYF	TGTGCCAGCAGTTTAAATGGGGAGCAGTACTTC
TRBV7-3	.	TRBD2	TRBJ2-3	CASSLSGSLPDTQYF	TGTGCCAGCAGCTTAAGCGGGAGCCTGCCAGATACGCAGTATTTT
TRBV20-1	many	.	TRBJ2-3	CSARDSGGADTQYF	TGCAGTGCTAGAGATTCCGGTGGGGCAGATACGCAGTATTTT
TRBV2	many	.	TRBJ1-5	CASGFTAVGQPQHF	TGTGCCAGCGGGTTCACGGCTGTCGGTCAGCCCCAGCATTTT
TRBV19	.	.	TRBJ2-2	CASSYLQTKFANTGELFF	TGTGCCAGTAGTTATCTACAGACTAAGTTCGCGAACACCGGGGAGCTGTTTTTT
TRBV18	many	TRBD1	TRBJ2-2	CASSNPGQGAVGELFF	TGTGCCAGCTCAAATCCGGGACAGGGGGCTGTCGGGGAGCTGTTTTTT
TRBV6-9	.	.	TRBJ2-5	CASSSPSAGHETQYF	TGTGCCAGCAGTTCTCCTAGCGCGGGCCACGAGACCCAGTACTTC
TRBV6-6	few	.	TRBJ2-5	CASSYSRALQETQYF	TGTGCCAGCAGTTACTCGAGGGCTCTACAAGAGACCCAGTACTTC
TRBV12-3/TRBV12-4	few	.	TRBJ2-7	CASSLGAGVRGEQYF	TGTGCCAGCAGTTTAGGGGCAGGAGTAAGGGGGGAGCAGTACTTC
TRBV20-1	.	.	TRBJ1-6	CSAREAVSPLHF	TGCAGTGCTAGAGAGGCGGTTTCACCCCTCCACTTT
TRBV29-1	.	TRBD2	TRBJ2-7	CSVEVGRGGNEQYF	TGCAGCGTTGAAGTTGGGCGGGGGGGCAACGAGCAGTACTTC